Below, 18 T cell receptor beta chains from the same sample are listed, as sequenced in a study of cytomegalovirus exposure and HLA in healthy donors (dated by TCRdb to about 2017). The library relied on the immunoSEQ multiplex PCR assay. For the multiplex PCR, a mixture combining 60 forward primers for TCR Vbeta segments and 13 reverse primers for TCR Jbeta segments was used. This immuneACCESS table, as held by TCRdb, lists in-frame sequences with V and J called but not all clones. Of the missing ones, under half trace to an unresolved V gene in checked studies; the others have no known cause. The sample records 90,000 to 150,000 clones, about 70% of which are singletons. Around 2% of the sample goes to the ten largest clones. The specimen sequenced was PBMCs. Receptors originate from a human donor in good health.

This clone was seen only a few times. The chain links TRBV6-6 to TRBJ2-7; 7 bases align to TRBD1. CDR1 and CDR2 (germline): MNHNY, SVGAGI (reference sequence). CDR3 size: 15 residues. V was clipped by 6 bases and J by 7 bases; unmatched bases: 15. DNA of the CDR3: TGTGCCAGCAGCGACAGGGCATCGCCAAAGAGGGAGCAGTACTTC. This translates into CASSDRASPKREQYF.

Regarding this clone: This sample includes further DNA sequences coding for the same CDR3. The genes are TRBV11-3 and TRBJ1-1; D remains ambiguous. The CDR3 is 13 residues long. The ends were cut back, 1 base at V and 1 base at J, with 4 bases in the middle. Germline loops: CDR1 SGHNT, CDR2 YENEEA. Here the CDR3 reads CASSLGGNTEAFF. In DNA, the CDR3 is TGTGCCAGCAGCTTAGGCGGGAACACTGAAGCTTTCTTT.

DNA for the CDR3: TGTGCCAGCAGCTCGGGACTAGCGGGAGGTAGTTCCTACGAGCAGTACTTC. It specifies CASSSGLAGGSSYEQYF. The V and J genes are TRBV11-2 and TRBJ2-5; 15 nucleotides agree with TRBD2. The closer fit of TRBJ2-7 to the DNA end suggests the J call may be wrong. Germline V gene lookup returns CDR1 SGHAT and CDR2 FQNNGV. The CDR3 loop spans 17 amino acids.

The chain links TRBV27 to TRBJ1-3; D is ambiguous. Germline lookup yields CDR1 MNHEY and CDR2 SMNVEV (reference sequence). Between the trimmed V and J ends, which lost 5 bases and 11 bases, there was a span of 19 bases. This CDR3 has 14 residues. CDR3 sequence (DNA): TGTGCCAGCAGTCCCTCACGAGGGAATCGGCCCATATATTTT. Its translation: CASSPSRGNRPIYF.

V is TRBV4-3 and J is TRBJ1-1, with 7 nucleotides matching TRBD1. V dropped 2 bases and J dropped 4; count of bases not matched to a gene: 4. Germline V gene lookup returns CDR1 LGHNA and CDR2 YSLEER. The CDR3 has 14 residues. CDR3 sequence: CASSQLGTATEAFF. The DNA for the CDR3 is TGCGCCAGCAGCCAACTAGGGACAGCCACTGAAGCTTTCTTT.

The rearrangement links TRBV28 to TRBJ1-5; D possibly corresponds to TRBD1 (5 bases). The V end lost 4 bases, the J end lost 7 bases, and 14 bases lay between the germline ends. The germline V gene has CDR1 MDHEN and CDR2 SYDVKM. CDR3 length equals 14 residues. The CDR3 bases are TGTGCCAGCAGTTCCCAGGGCGGGGGGCAGCCCCAGCATTTT. Encoded protein: CASSSQGGGQPQHF.

The CDR3 region has the DNA TGCGCCAGCAGCCAAGTTATTGCAGGGGCCAGGGATGGCTACACCTTC. Translated, it gives CASSQVIAGARDGYTF. This sequence joins TRBV4-1 and TRBJ1-2, with a weak D call TRBD1 (6 bases). V shed 1 base and J shed 6 bases, with 18 bases lying between them. The germline CDR1 and CDR2 sequences are MGHRA and YSYEKL. This CDR3 has 16 residues.

V is TRBV18 and J is TRBJ2-4, with TRBD2 identical over 7 bases. The trim removed 6 bases at V and 8 bases at J, leaving 13 bases unmatched. Germline values: CDR1 KGHSH, CDR2 LQKENI. The CDR3 has 15 amino acids. The CDR3 DNA sequence: TGTGCCAGCTCCCCTCCCCATAGGGCGGGAGACATTCAGTACTTC. As protein: CASSPPHRAGDIQYF.

J is TRBJ2-7 and V is TRBV19; TRBD2 matches 7 bases. Germline values: CDR1 LNHDA, CDR2 SQIVND (reference sequence). V lost 1 base, J lost 2 bases, and 5 bases stayed unmatched. This CDR3 spans 15 amino acids. CDR3 DNA: TGTGCCAGTAGTATAGGTCTAGCGGAAGCCTACGAGCAGTACTTC. This gives the protein CASSIGLAEAYEQYF.

The chain links TRBV2 to TRBJ2-7; TRBD2 matches 7 bases. CDR1 is SNHLY, CDR2 FYNNEI, per germline. This CDR3 has 14 amino acids. Trimming took 11 bases from V and 5 from J; bases not matched to a gene: 15. CDR3 in amino acids: CADKLAGVADEQYF. DNA of the CDR3: TGTGCCGATAAACTGGCGGGAGTGGCGGACGAGCAGTACTTC. The whole variable domain, filled in from reference TRBV2 and TRBJ2-7, reads EPEVTQTPSHQVTQMGQEVILRCVPISNHLYFYWYRQILGQKVEFLVSFYNNEISEKSEIFDDQFSVERPDGSNFTLKIRSTKLEDSAMYFCADKLAGVADEQYFGPGTRLTVT.

The chain uses TRBV6-1 and TRBJ2-7; D may be TRBD2 (5 bases). Per germline, CDR1 MNHNS and CDR2 SASEGT. V lost 6 bases and J lost 1, with 13 bases in between. CDR3 length: 14 residues. CDR3 residues: CASRERASSYEQYF. The CDR3 DNA sequence: TGTGCCAGCAGGGAGAGGGCAAGTTCCTACGAGCAGTACTTC.

The V gene is TRBV6-5, the J gene TRBJ1-6; 8 bases are a match to TRBD1. From germline, CDR1 is MNHEY and CDR2 SVGAGI. The V and J ends lost 5 bases and 7 bases, in that order; junction bases with no gene match: 4. This CDR3 is 14 amino acids long. This chain's CDR3 is CASSPGGWNSPLHF. The CDR3 region has the DNA TGTGCCAGCAGTCCAGGGGGCTGGAATTCACCCCTCCACTTT.

Here the CDR3 DNA reads TGTGCCAGCAGCTTCGCGGGGAGCAATGAGCAGTTCTTC. It is translated as CASSFAGSNEQFF. The chain recombines TRBV7-3 with TRBJ2-1; a possible D gene is TRBD2 (6 bases). The CDR3 is made up of 13 amino acids. The V and J ends lost 3 bases and 6 bases respectively, with 9 bases between them. The germline CDR1 and CDR2 sequences are SGHTA and FQGTGA.

The chain uses TRBV15 and TRBJ1-4, with D maybe TRBD1 (6 bases). This CDR3 spans 17 amino acids. The V gene lost 1 base and the J gene lost 1 base, with 13 bases spanning the gap. The germline V gene encodes CDR1 LNHNV and CDR2 YYDKDF (reference sequence). The CDR3 here is CATSRGSQGRTNEKLFF. CDR3 nucleotide sequence: TGTGCCACCAGCAGAGGTTCTCAGGGGAGAACTAATGAAAAACTGTTTTTT.

The chain combines TRBV6-1 with TRBJ1-5; 7 nucleotides match TRBD1. Germline CDR1 and CDR2: MNHNS and SASEGT. The trim removed 6 bases at V and 4 bases at J, leaving 6 bases unmatched. This CDR3 is built from 14 residues. The CDR3 protein is CASSWGQLNQPQHF. For the CDR3, the DNA is TGTGCCAGCAGCTGGGGACAGTTGAATCAGCCCCAGCATTTT.

This chain joins TRBV30 and TRBJ2-3; D possibly corresponds to TRBD1 (5 bases). The germline V gene encodes CDR1 GTSNPN and CDR2 SVGIG (reference sequence). Trimming stripped 4 bases from V and 5 bases from J, with 7 bases between. This CDR3 is built from 11 residues. The CDR3 here is CAWTQGDTQYF. CDR3 bases: TGTGCCTGGACGCAGGGAGATACGCAGTATTTT.

This clone was seen once. The chain couples TRBV15 to TRBJ2-5; tentative D call: TRBD2 (5 bases). Germline CDR1 reads LNHNV; CDR2 reads YYDKDF (reference sequence). CDR3 length: 14 amino acids. V lost 4 bases to trimming and J lost 0 bases, with 9 bases between them. The CDR3 region is CATSIRTYQETQYF. In nucleotides, the CDR3 is TGTGCCACCAGCATTAGGACTTACCAAGAGACCCAGTACTTC.

The chain recombines TRBV15 with TRBJ1-4; D is perhaps TRBD1 (6 bases). The CDR3 runs 16 residues. The germline V gene encodes CDR1 LNHNV and CDR2 YYDKDF (reference sequence). Trimming cost V 0 bases and J 7 bases, with 15 bases left between them. The CDR3 here is CATSRETTGVGEKLFF. The CDR3 bases are TGTGCCACCAGCAGAGAGACGACAGGTGTCGGTGAAAAACTGTTTTTT.